This TCR beta chain was retrieved from a study of T cell repertoires in cytomegalovirus infection (dated by TCRdb to the late 2010s). For the wider study: Recently identified HLA-C-restricted CMV epitopes, whose presentation resists viral immunomodulation, were targeted by peptide stimulations together with well-studied HLA-B-restricted epitopes. Because public TCR beta signatures pointed to carriage of CMV infection together with the matching HLA type, the HLA type of each donor mattered for the analysis. General study outcomes and caveats: The ex vivo response was dominated by HLA-C-restricted CMV-specific TCR beta clonotypes, which also provided the single most frequent clonotype in two of eight donors. Cumulative frequency of public TCR beta family members discriminated carriers of CMV infection plus the relevant HLA type in this cohort and an independent approximately 370-donor cohort.

V and J lose 1 base and 2 bases, and a span of 9 bases separates them. Via the germline V gene, CDR1 is SGHAT and CDR2 FQNNGV. The CDR3 numbers 14 residues from cysteine through phenylalanine. The CDR3 DNA has 42 bases and is translated from base 1. Comments on this clonotype: The antigen it recognizes is unknown. Within one base of it there is no much larger clone, and no base qualities were kept.

The sequencer was an Illumina HiSeq 1500. The raw public data were reprocessed by TCRdb itself: fastp quality trimming at Q25, MiXCR clonotype calling, in-frame beta chains only. Every distinct CDR3 protein forms one entry, paired with its most common genes and DNA. This sample gives approximately 110,000 distinct CDR3 sequences in total; roughly 32% of them show up just once. The ten largest account for roughly 53% of the sample. Reading the label with the study, this specimen's treatment or condition is: in vitro stimulation with specific CMV peptide epitopes to enrich CMV-specific T cells. In this chain, TRBV11-2 is recombined with TRBJ2-7, with the D gene not confidently named. The sequencing here drew on CD8+ T cells from cultured PBMCs, taken from culture after CMV antigen stimulation. The source is a human donor in good health (CMV status not recorded). Some clones in this sample may be carry-over from other donors' samples. The bases are TGTGCCAGCAGCTTAGTGGGTCCTACCTACGAGCAGTACTTC. This translates into CASSLVGPTYEQYF.